This T cell receptor beta chain was found in a study of T cell changes during pregnancy in multiple sclerosis. The CDR3 extends over 16 amino acids. Germline CDR1 and CDR2: SGHVS and FNYEAQ. Trimming left V 5 bases short and J 0 bases short, with 15 bases between. Assay: immunoSEQ multiplex PCR; the TCRdb copy retains only in-frame clones and omits some. The sample shows roughly 72,000 clones, around 94% of them seen only once. V gene TRBV7-6 combines with J gene TRBJ2-3, with D possibly matching TRBD2 (7 bases). The receptor's source is a female donor with multiple sclerosis, enrolled in a pregnancy study. The sample consisted of CD4+ T cells from peripheral blood mononuclear cells, taken after pregnancy. The CDR3 nucleotides read TGTGCCAGCAGCGACCCTCGGGGGGCCAGCACAGATACGCAGTATTTT. It yields the protein CASSDPRGASTDTQYF. The full variable domain, completed using reference TRBV7-6 and TRBJ2-3, is GAGVSQSPRYKVTKRGQDVALRCDPISGHVSLYWYRQALGQGPEFLTYFNYEAQQDKSGLPNDRFSAERPEGSISTLTIQRTEQRDSAMYRCASSDPRGASTDTQYFGPGTRLTVL.